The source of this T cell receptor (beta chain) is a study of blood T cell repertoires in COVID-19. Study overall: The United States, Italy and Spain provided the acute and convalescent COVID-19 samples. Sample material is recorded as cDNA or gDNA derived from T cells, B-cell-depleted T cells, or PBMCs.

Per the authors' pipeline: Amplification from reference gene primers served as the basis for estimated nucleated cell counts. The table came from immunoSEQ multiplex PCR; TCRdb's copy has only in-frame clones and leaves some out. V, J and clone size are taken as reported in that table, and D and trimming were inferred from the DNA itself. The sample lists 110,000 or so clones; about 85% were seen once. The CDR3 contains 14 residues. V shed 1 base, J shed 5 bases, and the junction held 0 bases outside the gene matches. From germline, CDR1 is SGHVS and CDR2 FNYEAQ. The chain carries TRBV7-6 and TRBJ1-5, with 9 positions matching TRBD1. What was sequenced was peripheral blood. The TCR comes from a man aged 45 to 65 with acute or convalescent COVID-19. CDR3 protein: CASSLGTGDQPQHF. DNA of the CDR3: TGTGCCAGCAGCTTAGGGACAGGGGATCAGCCCCAGCATTTT.